The clone carrying this T cell receptor beta chain turned up a few times. The entry originates in a study of T-cell reconstitution after alpha-beta-depleted transplantation in children. Unmatched junction bases numbered 7, after V lost 4 bases and J lost 0 bases. The CDR3 covers 16 residues. Unique molecular identifiers were incorporated into the prepared TCRbeta library. TCRdb processed the PCR reads anew with MiXCR; each CDR3 protein has one entry. This sample yields hundreds of thousands of distinct CDR3 sequences, of which approximately 15% are seen a single time; 1.1% belongs to the top ten. The clonotype comes from a human donor who donated a stem cell graft to a child with acute myeloid leukemia. J is TRBJ2-3 and V is TRBV12-3 or TRBV12-4, with TRBD2 matching 7 bases. The sample was PBMCs from the stem cell graft donor, taken from the stem cell graft. The CDR3 DNA reads TGTGCCAGCAGTTCGGGGCTAGCGGATAGCACAGATACGCAGTATTTT. As protein: CASSSGLADSTDTQYF.